The present T cell receptor beta chain was sequenced within a study of T cell responses to AZD1222 COVID-19 vaccine. Generated by immunoSEQ multiplex PCR, the TCRdb table keeps only in-frame clones and is missing some. The sample contains about 140,000 clones, about 91% of which appear only once. The CDR3 sequence is 14 residues long. From germline, CDR1 is LGHNA and CDR2 YNFKEQ. V lost 8 bases and J lost 7, with 21 bases in between. The chain links TRBV4-2 to TRBJ2-7; D gene uncertain. This clonotype was sampled from an adult in good health. The input for sequencing was peripheral blood, taken on day 0 of AZD1222 vaccination. The CDR3 is CASRPGVQSREQYF. CDR3 nucleotide sequence: TGTGCCAGCCGGCCGGGCGTTCAAAGTCGGGAGCAGTACTTC.